Below, 21 T cell receptor beta chains from the same sample are listed, as sequenced in a study of PD-1 blockade in classical Hodgkin lymphoma. Every single patient, without exception, relapsed after autologous stem cell transplantation, and brentuximab vedotin exposure varied. Data came from immunoSEQ multiplex PCR; TCRdb stores just in-frame clones and leaves some out. Among about 110,000 clones, around 89% were seen once, and the ten largest hold 15% to 20%. Here the sequenced sample was peripheral blood mononuclear cells (PBMCs), taken before the second cycle of nivolumab. These receptors originate from a human donor with classical Hodgkin lymphoma.

This chain connects TRBV2 to TRBJ1-1; 12 bases align to TRBD1. The CDR3 has 19 residues. The germline gives CDR1 SNHLY, CDR2 FYNNEI. Trimming removed 6 bases from V and 0 bases from J; junction bases left unmatched: 14. The CDR3 reads CASRPGQGALYFMNTEAFF. As DNA, the CDR3 is TGTGCCAGCAGACCGGGACAGGGGGCTCTTTACTTCATGAACACTGAAGCTTTCTTT.

The chain is built from TRBV5-1 and TRBJ1-1, with 7 nucleotides matching TRBD1. After removal of 0 bases from V and 11 bases from J, the junction contained 7 bases not matched to a gene. Germline values: CDR1 SGHRS, CDR2 YFSETQ. The CDR3 length is 13 residues. CDR3: CASSLGEGAKAFF. DNA of the CDR3: TGCGCCAGCAGCTTGGGGGAGGGGGCGAAGGCTTTCTTT. Complete variable domain (other parts from reference TRBV5-1 and TRBJ1-1): KAGVTQTPRYLIKTRGQQVTLSCSPISGHRSVSWYQQTPGQGLQFLFEYFSETQRNKGNFPGRFSGRQFSNSRSEMNVSTLELGDSALYLCASSLGEGAKAFFGQGTRLTVV.

V and J are TRBV5-1 and TRBJ2-7, with 13 bases identical to TRBD2. Unmatched junction bases numbered 14, after V lost 0 bases and J lost 5 bases. Germline-derived CDR1 and CDR2 are SGHRS and YFSETQ. The CDR3 is 19 amino acids. In nucleotides, the CDR3 is TGCGCCAGCAGCTTGGGTCCCGGACTAGCGGGAGCAGGGTCCGACGAGCAGTACTTC. Protein product: CASSLGPGLAGAGSDEQYF.

This clone appeared once. This chain links TRBV5-6 with TRBJ2-3, with a possible D match to TRBD2 (5 bases). Per the germline V gene, CDR1 is SGHDT and CDR2 is YYEEEE. V dropped 3 bases and J dropped 0 bases, with 14 bases sitting between them. The CDR3 is 16 residues long. CDR3: CASSSAASGSTDTQYF. The CDR3 bases are TGTGCCAGCAGCTCTGCTGCGAGCGGAAGCACAGATACGCAGTATTTT.

This chain links TRBV11-2 with TRBJ1-1; perhaps TRBD1 as D (5 bases). Trimming shortened V by 3 bases and J by 11 bases, and 10 bases separated the two germline ends. Germline V gene sequence: CDR1 SGHAT, CDR2 FQNNGV. There are 11 residues in the CDR3. The CDR3 protein is CASSFTGQAFF. CDR3 nucleotides: TGTGCCAGCAGCTTCACAGGCCAGGCTTTCTTT.

This rearrangement joins TRBV14 to TRBJ1-4; D gene unclear. V gave up 4 bases and J gave up 8 bases, with 8 bases separating them. Per the germline V gene, CDR1 is SGHDN and CDR2 is FVKESK. This CDR3 has 12 amino acids. The CDR3 spells CASSLRDEKLFF. The CDR3 coding sequence is TGTGCCAGCAGCCTTAGAGACGAAAAACTGTTTTTT.

The rearrangement uses TRBV2 and TRBJ2-1; TRBD1 is a possible D gene (5 bases). V lost 1 base and J 4 bases, leaving 11 bases between the germline ends. In germline, CDR1 is SNHLY, CDR2 FYNNEI. This CDR3 region has 15 residues. CDR3 loop: CASSEVGPVYNEQFF. In nucleotides, the CDR3 is TGTGCCAGCAGTGAAGTGGGGCCGGTGTACAATGAGCAGTTCTTC.

This clone has just a few counts. V is TRBV10-1 and J is TRBJ2-2; 13 nucleotides agree with TRBD2. Germline CDR1 reads WNHNN; CDR2 reads SYGVQD (reference sequence). The CDR3 is made up of 16 amino acids. J lost 0 bases, V lost 5 bases, and 0 bases had no gene match. CDR3 amino acids: CASSTSGRANTGELFF. Written as DNA, the CDR3 is TGCGCCAGCAGTACTAGCGGGAGGGCGAACACCGGGGAGCTGTTTTTT.

V gene TRBV5-1 combines with J gene TRBJ2-3; maybe TRBD2 (7 bases). The V gene's germline CDR1 is SGHRS and CDR2 YFSETQ. V was trimmed by 1 base and J by 3 bases, leaving 15 bases between them. This CDR3 region has 16 residues. The CDR3 coding sequence is TGCGCCAGCAGCTTGCTCGGGGGGCGGCAAACAGATACGCAGTATTTT. Protein: CASSLLGGRQTDTQYF.

V and J are TRBV27 and TRBJ1-1, with D maybe TRBD1 (5 bases). Germline CDR1 reads MNHEY; CDR2 reads SMNVEV (reference sequence). CDR3 length equals 14 residues. V was cut by 0 bases and J by 1 base, with 6 bases left in between. The CDR3 sequence: CASSLSGPNTEAFF. The CDR3 bases are TGTGCCAGCAGTTTATCGGGACCGAACACTGAAGCTTTCTTT.

This clone was found once. The V and J genes are TRBV28 and TRBJ2-7; D not resolved. There are 15 residues in the CDR3. Germline V gene sequence: CDR1 MDHEN, CDR2 SYDVKM. V lost 8 bases, J lost 0 bases, and 17 bases lay in between. In DNA form, the CDR3 reads TGTGCCAGCGGGTACAGTGTCGGGCCCTCCTACGAGCAGTACTTC. Translation: CASGYSVGPSYEQYF.

V is TRBV6-5 and J is TRBJ2-1, with a tentative D call TRBD2 (6 bases). CDR3 length: 14 amino acids. V gave up 4 bases and J gave up 3 bases, with 10 bases separating them. The germline gives CDR1 MNHEY, CDR2 SVGAGI. This CDR3 reads CASSFGGGYNEQFF. Written as DNA, the CDR3 is TGTGCCAGCAGTTTCGGGGGAGGCTACAATGAGCAGTTCTTC.

J is TRBJ2-5 and V is TRBV2; tentative D call: TRBD2 (6 bases). The J call may be in error: the DNA end matches TRBJ2-7 better. This CDR3 contains 14 residues. CDR1 SNHLY and CDR2 FYNNEI come from the germline V gene. The CDR3 region has the DNA TGTGCCAGCAGTGAAAGGCCACTAGCCTCCGAGCAGTACTTC. Its translation: CASSERPLASEQYF.

This clone was seen just once. The CDR3 DNA sequence: TGTGCCAGCAGCTTAGCGTATGTCAGGAACACCGGGGAGCTGTTTTTT. This codes for CASSLAYVRNTGELFF. V usage is TRBV11-1 and J usage is TRBJ2-2; D unresolved. The germline V gene has CDR1 SGHAT and CDR2 FQDESV (reference sequence). The CDR3 contains 16 residues. Trimming took 0 bases from V and 1 from J, leaving 9 bases between them.

The rearrangement joins TRBV30 to TRBJ2-1, with 7 bases aligning to TRBD2. The V gene's germline CDR1 is GTSNPN and CDR2 SVGIG (reference sequence). This CDR3 is 15 amino acids long. V trimming: 5 bases; J trimming: 6 bases; junction bases outside the gene matches: 13. The CDR3 protein is CAWAQKLASFNEQFF. Here the CDR3 DNA reads TGTGCCTGGGCTCAGAAACTAGCGAGTTTCAATGAGCAGTTCTTC. Looking up the rest from reference TRBV30 and TRBJ2-1 gives the full variable domain: SQTIHQWPATLVQPVGSPLSLECTVEGTSNPNLYWYRQAAGRGLQLLFYSVGIGQISSEVPQNLSASRPQDRQFILSSKKLLLSDSGFYLCAWAQKLASFNEQFFGPGTRLTVL.

J is TRBJ1-1 and V is TRBV6-6, with 11 bases matching TRBD1. V lost 2 bases and J lost 10; bases outside the gene matches: 3. This CDR3 region has 13 residues. The germline V gene has CDR1 MNHNY and CDR2 SVGAGI (reference sequence). The CDR3 DNA follows: TGTGCCAGCAGTTACCAGGACAGGGGGCGAGCTTTCTTT. Its translation: CASSYQDRGRAFF.

The chain uses TRBV25-1 and TRBJ1-4; perhaps TRBD1 as D (6 bases). The germline gives CDR1 MGHDK, CDR2 SYGVNS. Trimming removed 3 bases at V and 3 bases at J, with 11 bases between. The CDR3 contains 15 residues. CDR3 sequence (DNA): TGTGCCAGCAGTGACCTGACAGGCGCTAATGAAAAACTGTTTTTT. Residues: CASSDLTGANEKLFF.

The chain employs TRBV5-1 and TRBJ2-6; D is unresolved. Trimming shortened V by 4 bases and J by 2 bases, and 10 bases separated the two germline ends. CDR3 length: 15 residues. Germline values: CDR1 SGHRS, CDR2 YFSETQ. The CDR3 region is CASSPQAPGANVLTF. CDR3 sequence (DNA): TGCGCCAGCAGCCCGCAGGCCCCTGGGGCCAACGTCCTGACTTTC. Together with reference TRBV5-1 and TRBJ2-6, the CDR3 gives the full variable domain: KAGVTQTPRYLIKTRGQQVTLSCSPISGHRSVSWYQQTPGQGLQFLFEYFSETQRNKGNFPGRFSGRQFSNSRSEMNVSTLELGDSALYLCASSPQAPGANVLTFGAGSRLTVL.

The chain uses TRBV6-5 and TRBJ2-7; TRBD1 matches at 10 bases. CDR3 size: 15 residues. The V gene end was trimmed by 7 bases and the J gene end by 5 bases; junction bases not matched to a gene: 11. CDR1 MNHEY and CDR2 SVGAGI come from the germline V gene. Here the CDR3 reads CASNRFWDRGDEQYF. The CDR3 nucleotides are TGTGCCAGCAATCGATTTTGGGACAGGGGCGACGAGCAGTACTTC.

The CDR3 DNA follows: TGTGCCAGCAGCTTAGGGTACGAGCAGTACTTC. It encodes CASSLGYEQYF. This chain uses TRBV13 with TRBJ2-7, with D uncertain. The ends were cut back, 0 bases at V and 4 bases at J, with 1 base in the middle. CDR3 length: 11 residues. The germline V gene has CDR1 PRHDT and CDR2 FYEKMQ (reference sequence).

There are a few counts of this clone. The J gene is TRBJ1-2, the V gene TRBV4-2; a possible D gene is TRBD1 (5 bases). CDR1 LGHNA and CDR2 YNFKEQ come from the germline V gene. With 0 bases removed from V and 8 bases from J, the gap between germline ends came to 13 bases. The CDR3 is 14 amino acids. The CDR3 loop is CASSQDQGLGGYTF. The CDR3 DNA sequence: TGTGCCAGCAGCCAAGATCAGGGTTTGGGAGGCTACACCTTC.